This entry lists 26 T cell receptor beta chains sequenced from one sample in a study of T cell clonotyping in hematopoietic cell transplantation. Method: immunoSEQ multiplex PCR; TCRdb's copy keeps in-frame clones and lacks some. There are some 30,000 clones in the sample; about 93% occur only once, and about 11% lies in the top ten. The material sequenced was PBMCs, taken 100 days after allogeneic stem cell transplant. The receptor source for this set is a female patient aged 50-60 years who had an allogeneic stem cell transplant from a related donor, so the T cells may come from the graft donor. Some clones in this sample may be carry-over from other donors' samples.

The chain recombines TRBV19 with TRBJ1-6; D possibly corresponds to TRBD1 (5 bases). CDR3 length equals 18 residues. V was cut by 6 bases and J by 2 bases, with 20 bases left in between. The germline V gene has CDR1 LNHDA and CDR2 SQIVND (reference sequence). The CDR3 DNA is TGTGCCAGTAGCGGAGGGACGAATTCTCGGCCCTATAATTCACCCCTCCACTTT. It is translated as CASSGGTNSRPYNSPLHF.

This clone was detected a few times. V gene TRBV10-3 combines with J gene TRBJ1-1; D call uncertain. The CDR3 extends over 11 amino acids. Trimming took 8 bases from V and 1 from J, leaving 5 bases between them. From germline, CDR1 is ENHRY and CDR2 SYGVKD. CDR3 DNA: TGTGCCATCCAGGAGAACACTGAAGCTTTCTTT. Its translation: CAIQENTEAFF.

V usage is TRBV19 and J usage is TRBJ1-5; TRBD1 matches 8 bases. V dropped 6 bases and J dropped 2; count of bases not matched to a gene: 6. Germline V gives CDR1 LNHDA, CDR2 SQIVND (reference sequence). The CDR3 has 15 amino acids. The CDR3 spells CASSRGQGRNQPQHF. CDR3 sequence (DNA): TGTGCCAGTAGCCGAGGACAGGGTCGCAATCAGCCCCAGCATTTT.

The chain links TRBV5-1 to TRBJ1-2; D remains unclear. The CDR3 length is 13 residues. Per germline, CDR1 SGHRS and CDR2 YFSETQ. V gave up 0 bases and J gave up 5 bases, with 8 bases separating them. The CDR3 reads CASSLAGSYGYTF. Here the CDR3 DNA reads TGCGCCAGCAGCTTGGCGGGCTCATATGGCTACACCTTC.

This clone was observed a few times. The chain links TRBV5-8 to TRBJ1-2; the D gene is possibly TRBD1 (5 bases). Germline-derived CDR1 and CDR2 are SGHTS and YDEGEE. The CDR3 runs 16 residues. Trimming took off 0 bases at V and 3 bases at J, with 15 bases between the two ends. CDR3 sequence reads: CASSLDFGASDYGYTF. The DNA of the CDR3 is TGTGCCAGCAGCTTGGATTTCGGGGCGTCTGACTATGGCTACACCTTC.

The chain employs TRBV7-2 and TRBJ2-3, with D possibly being TRBD2 (7 bases). The CDR3 length is 13 residues. CDR1 SGHTA and CDR2 FQGNSA come from the germline V gene. The V end lost 6 bases, the J end lost 4 bases, and 11 bases lay between the germline ends. CDR3 nucleotides: TGTGCCAGCAGAGGGGGGGCGTCAGATACGCAGTATTTT. Encoded protein: CASRGGASDTQYF.

This clone was found a few times. This rearrangement joins TRBV27 to TRBJ1-2; no reliable D call. The CDR3 is 12 amino acids. Germline lookup yields CDR1 MNHEY and CDR2 SMNVEV (reference sequence). The germline V and J ends were trimmed by 4 bases and 6 bases, with 9 bases remaining between them. CDR3 nucleotides: TGTGCCAGCAGTTCACGGTGGGATGGCTACACCTTC. Encoded protein: CASSSRWDGYTF.

The rearrangement joins TRBV19 to TRBJ1-3, with a tentative D call TRBD1 (5 bases). This CDR3 has 14 amino acids. The V end was cut by 6 bases, the J end by 4 bases, with 13 bases between. Germline-derived CDR1 and CDR2 are LNHDA and SQIVND (reference sequence). CDR3 amino acids: CASSGTLRGNTIYF. As DNA, the CDR3 is TGTGCCAGTAGCGGGACGTTGAGAGGAAACACCATATATTTT.

V is TRBV7-9 and J is TRBJ2-5; D uncertain. Germline-derived CDR1 and CDR2 are SEHNR and FQNEAQ (reference sequence). Trimming shortened V by 5 bases and J by 7 bases, and 5 bases separated the two germline ends. The CDR3 has 10 residues. The CDR3 spells CASSTLTQYF. CDR3 nucleotides: TGTGCCAGCAGCACCTTGACCCAGTACTTC.

The chain recombines TRBV30 with TRBJ1-1; 8 bases line up with TRBD1. The CDR3 contains 13 residues. V shed 5 bases, J shed 2 bases, and the junction held 4 bases outside the gene matches. Germline loops: CDR1 GTSNPN, CDR2 SVGIG (reference sequence). Here the CDR3 DNA reads TGTGCCTGGGACAGGGGCCAAAACACTGAAGCTTTCTTT. This encodes CAWDRGQNTEAFF. The full variable domain, rest sourced from reference TRBV30 and TRBJ1-1, is SQTIHQWPATLVQPVGSPLSLECTVEGTSNPNLYWYRQAAGRGLQLLFYSVGIGQISSEVPQNLSASRPQDRQFILSSKKLLLSDSGFYLCAWDRGQNTEAFFGQGTRLTVV.

In nucleotides, the CDR3 is TGTGCCAGCAGTGACACAGGAGGGAACTATGGCTACACCTTC. Encoded protein: CASSDTGGNYGYTF. J is TRBJ1-2 and V is TRBV2, with D possibly matching TRBD1 (5 bases). V gave up 3 bases and J gave up 2 bases, with 10 bases separating them. This CDR3 region has 14 residues. The germline CDR1 and CDR2 sequences are SNHLY and FYNNEI.

The gene calls are TRBV21-1 and TRBJ2-7; the table's D gene call, TRBD1, was not cross checked with the DNA. TRBV21-1 is a recognized pseudogene. This CDR3 is 15 amino acids long. CDR3 nucleotides: TGTGCCAGCACGCCTCTCACTACAGGGACCTACGAGCAGTACTTC. Translation: CASTPLTTGTYEQYF.

This clone was counted a few times. The rearrangement joins TRBV2 to TRBJ2-2; a weak D match, TRBD1 (5 bases). The CDR3 contains 13 residues. Germline loops: CDR1 SNHLY, CDR2 FYNNEI. Deletions cut 10 bases from V and 1 base from J, with 10 bases between. The CDR3 here is CATKQENTGELFF. For the CDR3, the DNA is TGTGCCACCAAACAGGAGAACACCGGGGAGCTGTTTTTT.

The chain has TRBV9 and TRBJ2-7; TRBD1 might be the D (5 bases). This CDR3 has 15 residues. V shed 3 bases and J shed 3 bases, with 16 bases lying between them. Germline V gene sequence: CDR1 SGDLS, CDR2 YYNGEE. The CDR3 here is CASSATQGKGYEQYF. CDR3 nucleotide sequence: TGTGCCAGCAGCGCCACCCAGGGTAAGGGCTACGAGCAGTACTTC. Using reference TRBV9 and TRBJ2-7 for the parts outside the CDR3, the full variable domain is DSGVTQTPKHLITATGQRVTLRCSPRSGDLSVYWYQQSLDQGLQFLIQYYNGEERAKGNILERFSAQQFPDLHSELNLSSLELGDSALYFCASSATQGKGYEQYFGPGTRLTVT.

The rearrangement uses TRBV7-2 and TRBJ2-1, with 7 bases that match TRBD1. The V and J ends lost 5 bases and 4 bases, in that order; junction bases with no gene match: 5. The CDR3 is made up of 14 amino acids. In germline, CDR1 is SGHTA, CDR2 FQGNSA. CDR3 bases: TGTGCCAGCAGCCCGGACAGGAGGTACAATGAGCAGTTCTTC. Translation gives CASSPDRRYNEQFF.

The chain links TRBV13 to TRBJ2-1, with D perhaps matching TRBD2 (5 bases). The CDR3 contains 13 residues. Germline loops: CDR1 PRHDT, CDR2 FYEKMQ (reference sequence). The V end lost 1 base, the J end lost 4 bases, and 5 bases lay between the germline ends. CDR3 sequence: CASSLVAYNEQFF. DNA for the CDR3: TGTGCCAGCAGCTTAGTAGCGTACAATGAGCAGTTCTTC.

This clone was recorded only once. The V gene is TRBV6-4, the J gene TRBJ1-6; possible D gene TRBD1, 5 bases. V lost 11 bases and J 0 bases, leaving 20 bases between the germline ends. Germline V CDR1 and CDR2: MRHNA, SNTAGT. The CDR3 has 17 residues. In nucleotides, the CDR3 is TGTGCCCGTAGTCGAGGGGACCCCACCTCCTATAATTCACCCCTCCACTTT. Its protein is CARSRGDPTSYNSPLHF.

Here the CDR3 reads CSVAGLAGESEQFF. Here the CDR3 DNA reads TGCAGCGTGGCAGGACTAGCGGGGGAATCTGAGCAGTTCTTC. The genes are TRBV29-1 and TRBJ2-1, with 13 bases matching TRBD2. V shed 6 bases and J 9 bases; nucleotides not matched to a gene: 8. The CDR3 sequence is 14 residues long. The V gene's germline CDR1 is SQVTM and CDR2 ANQGSEA.

This chain joins TRBV6-5 and TRBJ1-1; D is unclear. The germline V gene encodes CDR1 MNHEY and CDR2 SVGAGI. Deletions cut 7 bases from V and 4 bases from J, with 13 bases between. The CDR3 sequence is 13 residues long. The CDR3 spells CASTSQLSTEAFF. The CDR3 coding sequence is TGTGCCAGCACTTCCCAGCTTTCCACTGAAGCTTTCTTT.

This clone occurred once. V and J are TRBV2 and TRBJ2-5; 8 bases align to TRBD1. The junction had 13 bases not matched to a gene; V was cut back by 5 bases and J by 5 bases. The CDR3 contains 16 residues. Germline-derived CDR1 and CDR2 are SNHLY and FYNNEI. The CDR3 DNA reads as TGTGCCAGCAGTCCGGACAGGGCAACGACCTTGGAGACCCAGTACTTC. Its translation: CASSPDRATTLETQYF.

This chain links TRBV5-5 with TRBJ1-2; D is unresolved. Trimming removed 2 bases from V and 0 bases from J, with 8 bases in between. CDR3 length equals 14 residues. Germline V CDR1 and CDR2: SGHKS, YYEKEE (reference sequence). This chain's CDR3 is CASSFRWTNYGYTF. The CDR3 nucleotides are TGTGCCAGCAGCTTCCGGTGGACTAACTATGGCTACACCTTC.

The rearrangement uses TRBV7-9 and TRBJ2-5, with D uncertain. The CDR3 extends over 14 amino acids. Germline V gene data show CDR1 as SEHNR and CDR2 as FQNEAQ (reference sequence). The germline V and J ends were trimmed by 5 bases and 1 base, with 11 bases remaining between them. This CDR3 reads CASSRDTVQETQYF. The CDR3 nucleotides read TGTGCCAGCAGCCGTGACACAGTCCAAGAGACCCAGTACTTC.

The J gene is TRBJ1-2, the V gene TRBV6-1; TRBD1 matches 9 bases. This CDR3 is 13 amino acids long. The V gene end was trimmed by 6 bases and the J gene end by 8 bases; junction bases not matched to a gene: 7. Germline CDR1 MNHNS, CDR2 SASEGT. For the CDR3, the DNA is TGTGCCAGCAGGTCTGACAGGGGGGAAGGCTACACCTTC. Protein sequence: CASRSDRGEGYTF.

J is TRBJ1-6 and V is TRBV4-2; maybe TRBD1 (5 bases). The CDR3 is 16 amino acids. Trimming left V 0 bases short and J 6 bases short, with 12 bases between. Germline CDR1 LGHNA, CDR2 YNFKEQ. CDR3 loop: CASSQDGARGNSPLHF. The CDR3 nucleotides read TGTGCCAGCAGCCAAGATGGGGCTCGGGGTAATTCACCCCTCCACTTT.

The V call is TRBV5-1, the J call TRBJ2-2; 8 nucleotides align to TRBD2. Losses at the gene ends were 2 bases for V and 1 base for J; bases not matched to a gene: 7. This CDR3 region has 17 residues. CDR1 is SGHRS and CDR2 is YFSETQ in the germline V gene. The DNA of the CDR3 is TGCGCCAGCAGCTTCTCAAGCGGGGGCCGGAACACCGGGGAGCTGTTTTTT. Protein sequence: CASSFSSGGRNTGELFF.

The rearrangement links TRBV4-1 to TRBJ1-4; D ambiguous. Trimming removed 0 bases from V and 0 bases from J, with 20 bases in between. CDR3 length: 20 amino acids. From germline, CDR1 is MGHRA and CDR2 YSYEKL. The CDR3 sequence: CASSQEPGSGVRATNEKLFF. CDR3 nucleotide sequence: TGCGCCAGCAGCCAAGAGCCGGGTTCCGGTGTACGAGCAACTAATGAAAAACTGTTTTTT.